Listed here are 23 T cell receptor beta chains from one sample, sequenced in a study of blood T cell repertoires in COVID-19. Measured with immunoSEQ multiplex PCR; TCRdb has only the in-frame clones, and not every one. The table lists 200,000 to 250,000 clones, around four fifths of them singletons. Sequences were obtained from PBMCs or T cells enriched from blood (not recorded which). These receptors were obtained from a man aged 40-49 years who had recovered from COVID-19.

This clone was detected a few times. V usage is TRBV20-1 and J usage is TRBJ1-2; 7 bases are a match to TRBD1. Germline loops: CDR1 DFQATT, CDR2 SNEGSKA (reference sequence). After removal of 3 bases from V and 3 bases from J, the junction contained 4 bases not matched to a gene. The CDR3 covers 13 residues. CDR3 sequence reads: CSASHGQDYGYTF. The CDR3, as DNA: TGCAGTGCTAGTCACGGACAGGACTATGGCTACACCTTC.

The chain combines TRBV4-1 with TRBJ2-7; 13 nucleotides line up with TRBD2. CDR3 length: 16 amino acids. V trimming: 3 bases; J trimming: 4 bases; junction bases outside the gene matches: 6. Per germline, CDR1 MGHRA and CDR2 YSYEKL. The CDR3 spells CASSHPGLAGFYEQYF. In DNA form, the CDR3 reads TGCGCCAGCAGCCATCCGGGACTAGCGGGATTTTACGAGCAGTACTTC.

The CDR3 loop reads CASSIGSAKFYGYTF. DNA of the CDR3: TGTGCCAGTAGTATTGGGTCAGCGAAGTTCTATGGCTACACCTTC. This chain links TRBV19 with TRBJ1-2; D is uncertain. V was clipped by 3 bases and J by 4 bases, with 15 bases between them. The CDR3 totals 15 residues. CDR1 LNHDA and CDR2 SQIVND come from the germline V gene (reference sequence).

The J gene is TRBJ1-4, the V gene TRBV6-5; TRBD1 agrees at 7 bases. The CDR3 has 14 residues. After removal of 8 bases from V and 4 bases from J, the junction contained 7 bases not matched to a gene. Germline V gives CDR1 MNHEY, CDR2 SVGAGI. CDR3 residues: CASCRDSLNEKLFF. CDR3 coding DNA: TGTGCCAGCTGCCGGGACAGCCTTAATGAAAAACTGTTTTTT.

J is TRBJ2-7 and V is TRBV5-1; 13 nucleotides match TRBD2. The trim removed 0 bases at V and 5 bases at J, leaving 2 bases unmatched. The CDR3 spans 15 residues. From germline, CDR1 is SGHRS and CDR2 YFSETQ. The CDR3 sequence is CASSLAGTSGNEQYF. The CDR3 coding sequence is TGCGCCAGCAGCTTGGCCGGGACTAGCGGGAACGAGCAGTACTTC.

The chain employs TRBV3-1 (or the pseudogene TRBV3-2) and TRBJ1-1, with 7 bases identical to TRBD1. The CDR3 sequence is 16 residues long. The junction had 9 bases not matched to a gene; V was cut back by 1 base and J by 4 bases. Germline V gives CDR1 LGHDT, CDR2 YNNKEL (reference sequence). CDR3 bases: TGTGCCAGCAGCCAAGGTGGGCCGACAGGGATCACTGAAGCTTTCTTT. Encoded protein: CASSQGGPTGITEAFF.

The gene calls are TRBV5-5 and TRBJ1-6; TRBD1 matches at 10 bases. The CDR3 consists of 15 residues. J gave up 9 bases and V 1 base, and 4 bases lay outside the gene matches. Looked up from germline, CDR1 is SGHKS and CDR2 is YYEKEE (reference sequence). The CDR3 is CASSLRQGAASPLHF. CDR3 in DNA: TGTGCCAGCAGCTTGAGACAGGGGGCGGCTTCACCCCTCCACTTT.

This rearrangement joins TRBV5-1 to TRBJ2-1; 7 bases align to TRBD1. After removal of 4 bases from V and 0 bases from J, the junction contained 10 bases not matched to a gene. Germline V gene data show CDR1 as SGHRS and CDR2 as YFSETQ. CDR3 length: 17 amino acids. In nucleotides, the CDR3 is TGCGCCAGCAGCCTAGGACAGGCCGACCTCTCCTACAATGAGCAGTTCTTC. It specifies CASSLGQADLSYNEQFF.

V usage is TRBV4-1 and J usage is TRBJ2-3, with 7 bases matching TRBD2. Germline V gene data show CDR1 as MGHRA and CDR2 as YSYEKL. The CDR3 is 18 residues long. After removal of 4 bases from V and 0 bases from J, the junction contained 13 bases not matched to a gene. DNA of the CDR3: TGCGCCAGCAGCCCTAGGGCTAGCGGAGCCCCTAGCACAGATACGCAGTATTTT. This codes for CASSPRASGAPSTDTQYF.

The chain links TRBV9 to TRBJ1-1; 11 bases are a match to TRBD1. This CDR3 has 16 residues. V trimming: 3 bases; J trimming: 4 bases; junction bases outside the gene matches: 8. The germline gives CDR1 SGDLS, CDR2 YYNGEE. The CDR3 loop reads CASSERDRGIPTEAFF. Written as DNA, the CDR3 is TGTGCCAGCAGCGAACGGGACAGGGGGATTCCCACTGAAGCTTTCTTT.

The V call is TRBV7-8, the J call TRBJ1-2, with D maybe TRBD1 (5 bases). Germline V lookup: CDR1 SGHVS, CDR2 FQNEAQ. CDR3 length equals 16 residues. The V end lost 5 bases, the J end lost 4 bases, and 20 bases lay between the germline ends. CDR3 in amino acids: CASSPRRGPIFYGYTF. In nucleotides, the CDR3 is TGTGCCAGCAGCCCCCGGAGGGGCCCAATCTTCTATGGCTACACCTTC.

This clone has more than one count but fewer than ten. The chain recombines TRBV3-1 (or the pseudogene TRBV3-2) with TRBJ2-5; tentatively, D is TRBD1 (6 bases). The CDR3 consists of 15 residues. Deletions cut 0 bases from V and 5 bases from J, with 13 bases between. CDR1 and CDR2 (germline): LGHDT, YNNKEL (reference sequence). CDR3 bases: TGTGCCAGCAGCCAAGATCCAGGCAGGGGCGAGACCCAGTACTTC. Translation gives CASSQDPGRGETQYF.

The chain joins TRBV2 to TRBJ1-1, with D unresolved. With 3 bases removed from V and 12 bases from J, the gap between germline ends came to 17 bases. The CDR3 sequence is 13 residues long. Per germline, CDR1 SNHLY and CDR2 FYNNEI. CDR3 residues: CASSEGAPLISFF. The CDR3 DNA reads as TGTGCCAGCAGTGAGGGCGCGCCCCTAATTTCTTTCTTT. The full variable domain, with the rest looked up from reference TRBV2 and TRBJ1-1, is EPEVTQTPSHQVTQMGQEVILRCVPISNHLYFYWYRQILGQKVEFLVSFYNNEISEKSEIFDDQFSVERPDGSNFTLKIRSTKLEDSAMYFCASSEGAPLISFFGQGTRLTVV.

The chain employs TRBV7-3 and TRBJ2-1; possible D gene TRBD1, 6 bases. With 5 bases removed from V and 5 bases from J, the gap between germline ends came to 10 bases. The CDR3 has 13 amino acids. CDR1 and CDR2 from the germline V gene are SGHTA and FQGTGA. The CDR3 nucleotides are TGTGCCAGCAGCCTCGGGACAAACAATGAGCAGTTCTTC. Protein: CASSLGTNNEQFF.

Only a few counts were recorded for this clone. The J gene is TRBJ2-2, the V gene TRBV24-1; 8 bases align to TRBD1. The CDR3 loop spans 19 amino acids. V lost 0 bases to trimming and J lost 4 bases; unmatched junction nucleotides: 12. Germline CDR1 reads KGHDR; CDR2 reads SFDVKD. CDR3 in DNA: TGTGCCACCAGTGATTTGAGTGTCCGTGCAGGGGGCACCACCGGGGAGCTGTTTTTT. It yields the protein CATSDLSVRAGGTTGELFF.

This chain connects TRBV14 to TRBJ1-2; 10 bases are a match to TRBD1. Unmatched junction bases numbered 7, after V lost 4 bases and J lost 8 bases. The germline V gene encodes CDR1 SGHDN and CDR2 FVKESK. The CDR3 is made up of 14 amino acids. The CDR3 sequence: CASSRTGGEIGYTF. The CDR3, as DNA: TGTGCCAGCAGCCGGACAGGGGGTGAAATCGGCTACACCTTC.

A remark on this clone: The same CDR3 also results from other DNA sequences found in this sample. The rearrangement joins TRBV7-3 to TRBJ1-1; possibly TRBD1 for D (6 bases). Germline lookup yields CDR1 SGHTA and CDR2 FQGTGA. The length of the CDR3 is 13 residues. V was shortened by 1 base and J by 5 bases, with 8 bases between the two germline ends. CDR3: CASSLRRGTEAFF. CDR3 sequence (DNA): TGTGCCAGCAGCTTAAGAAGGGGGACTGAAGCTTTCTTT.

V and J are TRBV9 and TRBJ1-5, with D possibly matching TRBD1 (5 bases). V gave up 7 bases and J gave up 4 bases, with 18 bases separating them. Germline V lookup: CDR1 SGDLS, CDR2 YYNGEE. This CDR3 is built from 15 residues. CDR3 loop: CASAAGGGGNQPQHF. DNA for the CDR3: TGTGCCAGCGCGGCCGGGGGGGGTGGAAATCAGCCCCAGCATTTT.

V and J are TRBV15 and TRBJ2-3; tentatively, D is TRBD2 (5 bases). Germline lookup yields CDR1 LNHNV and CDR2 YYDKDF (reference sequence). CDR3 length: 15 residues. V lost 5 bases to trimming and J lost 1 base, with 13 bases between them. In nucleotides, the CDR3 is TGTGCCACCAGCGGTGGTAGCGCCGGCACAGATACGCAGTATTTT. This codes for CATSGGSAGTDTQYF.

A single count supports this clone. The chain couples TRBV15 to TRBJ1-1, with D maybe TRBD1 (5 bases). Germline V gives CDR1 LNHNV, CDR2 YYDKDF (reference sequence). V was shortened by 0 bases and J by 5 bases, with 10 bases between the two germline ends. This CDR3 spans 14 amino acids. CDR3 nucleotides: TGTGCCACCAGCAGAGATTACGCAGGGACTGAAGCTTTCTTT. Translated: CATSRDYAGTEAFF. Supplemented by reference TRBV15 and TRBJ1-1, the full variable domain reads DAMVIQNPRYQVTQFGKPVTLSCSQTLNHNVMYWYQQKSSQAPKLLFHYYDKDFNNEADTPDNFQSRRPNTSFCFLDIRSPGLGDTAMYLCATSRDYAGTEAFFGQGTRLTVV.

The J gene is TRBJ2-7, the V gene TRBV11-2; no clear D gene. Germline lookup yields CDR1 SGHAT and CDR2 FQNNGV. The CDR3 spans 15 residues. The germline V and J ends were trimmed by 2 bases and 3 bases, with 14 bases remaining between them. CDR3: CASSLLSSLIYEQYF. The CDR3 nucleotides read TGTGCCAGCAGCTTATTGAGTAGCCTGATCTACGAGCAGTACTTC.

CDR3: CASSKIGAVSTDTQYF. CDR3 DNA sequence: TGTGCCAGCAGCAAAATCGGAGCGGTAAGCACAGATACGCAGTATTTT. The rearrangement uses TRBV21-1 and TRBJ2-3; the table names TRBD2, a call not compared with the DNA. TRBV21-1 is recorded as a pseudogene. The CDR3 sequence is 16 residues long.

This clone has only a few counts. This rearrangement joins TRBV25-1 to TRBJ1-3; 7 nucleotides align to TRBD1. The germline V gene encodes CDR1 MGHDK and CDR2 SYGVNS. V shed 4 bases and J 3 bases; nucleotides not matched to a gene: 6. CDR3 length equals 15 residues. CDR3 amino acids: CASSAAGTVGNTIYF. The CDR3 DNA follows: TGTGCCAGCAGTGCCGCCGGGACAGTTGGAAACACCATATATTTT.